The 21 T cell receptor beta chains given below trace back to one sample, sequenced in a study of a mutant IDH1 vaccine in newly diagnosed glioma. Sequencing used immunoSEQ multiplex PCR; TCRdb keeps in-frame clones, though not all of them. The data hold about 70,000 clones, with around 88% observed a single time. Time point noted: baseline, week 1 (first vaccination visit). Treatment noted: pre-vaccination baseline after standard-of-care therapy. The sequencing here drew on peripheral blood mononuclear cells (PBMCs), taken from a glioma patient treated with radiotherapy, temozolomide or both. Source of these receptors: a woman aged 18-30 years with glioma. Some clones in this sample may be carry-over from other donors' samples.

The genes are TRBV10-3 and TRBJ1-2; D uncertain. The CDR3 runs to 14 residues. The V gene lost 2 bases and the J gene lost 2 bases, with 9 bases spanning the gap. Germline V gene lookup returns CDR1 ENHRY and CDR2 SYGVKD. The CDR3 sequence is CAISEGPGNYGYTF. CDR3 DNA sequence: TGTGCCATCAGTGAGGGTCCTGGCAACTATGGCTACACCTTC.

V gene TRBV7-9 combines with J gene TRBJ2-1; 9 nucleotides align to TRBD2. V lost 4 bases and J lost 6; bases outside the gene matches: 10. The CDR3 extends over 16 amino acids. Germline CDR1 reads SEHNR; CDR2 reads FQNEAQ (reference sequence). The CDR3 here is CASSYLAGLSGNEQFF. The CDR3 region has the DNA TGTGCCAGCAGCTACCTAGCGGGGCTCTCCGGCAATGAGCAGTTCTTC.

The table lists this clone with a few counts. The rearrangement links TRBV5-4 to TRBJ1-2; TRBD1 matches 9 bases. The CDR3 runs to 16 residues. V was clipped by 0 bases and J by 6 bases; unmatched bases: 9. Germline values: CDR1 SGHNT, CDR2 YYREEE (reference sequence). CDR3 in DNA: TGTGCCAGCAGCTTGGCTCTACGGGACAGGGCTGATGGCTACACCTTC. This encodes CASSLALRDRADGYTF.

The CDR3 loop reads CASSPGTVNYGYTF. For the CDR3, the DNA is TGCGCCAGCAGCCCCGGGACAGTCAACTATGGCTACACCTTC. The rearrangement links TRBV4-3 to TRBJ1-2; 7 bases line up with TRBD1. J was trimmed by 2 bases and V by 4 bases; bases with no gene match: 4. This CDR3 contains 14 residues. Germline assignment: CDR1 LGHNA and CDR2 YSLEER.

The chain combines TRBV10-3 with TRBJ2-3; TRBD2 aligns across 14 bases. Germline values: CDR1 ENHRY, CDR2 SYGVKD. CDR3 size: 17 residues. Germline trimming cut 2 bases from V and 3 bases from J; bases unmatched to any gene: 4. CDR3 nucleotides: TGTGCCATCAGTGAGGGACTAGCGGGAGGTATTACAGATACGCAGTATTTT. Translated, it gives CAISEGLAGGITDTQYF.

The gene calls are TRBV4-1 and TRBJ2-3; a possible D gene is TRBD2 (6 bases). The CDR3 has 16 residues. Trimming took 2 bases from V and 1 from J, leaving 13 bases between them. In germline, CDR1 is MGHRA, CDR2 YSYEKL. The CDR3 reads CASSQSPVAGTDTQYF. The CDR3 region has the DNA TGCGCCAGCAGCCAATCCCCGGTAGCGGGCACAGATACGCAGTATTTT.

This clone was recorded only once. J is TRBJ2-7 and V is TRBV30; D might be TRBD1 or TRBD2, each matching 7 bases. The length of the CDR3 is 17 residues. Per the germline V gene, CDR1 is GTSNPN and CDR2 is SVGIG (reference sequence). With 0 bases removed from V and 3 bases from J, the gap between germline ends came to 21 bases. The CDR3 protein is CAWSVLKGASGIYEQYF. Here the CDR3 DNA reads TGTGCCTGGAGTGTCCTTAAGGGGGCTAGCGGAATCTACGAGCAGTACTTC.

The V gene is TRBV6-1, the J gene TRBJ1-3; D perhaps matches TRBD1 (5 bases). CDR1 is MNHNS, CDR2 SASEGT, per germline. V lost 6 bases, J lost 0 bases, and 12 bases lay in between. This CDR3 has 15 amino acids. DNA for the CDR3: TGTGCCAGCAGGGGAGGGGAGTACTCTGGAAACACCATATATTTT. Translating it yields CASRGGEYSGNTIYF.

As DNA, the CDR3 is TGTGCCAGCAGCCAAGACCCAGGCTATGGCTACACCTTC. This sequence encodes CASSQDPGYGYTF. The chain has TRBV4-2 and TRBJ1-2; no clear D. Germline values: CDR1 LGHNA, CDR2 YNFKEQ. The CDR3 is made up of 13 amino acids. The V end was cut by 0 bases, the J end by 4 bases, with 6 bases between.

The chain joins TRBV7-2 to TRBJ2-1; D is unresolved. With 1 base removed from V and 4 bases from J, the gap between germline ends came to 8 bases. The CDR3 is 14 amino acids. CDR1 SGHTA and CDR2 FQGNSA come from the germline V gene. The CDR3 DNA reads as TGTGCCAGCAGCTTAGAGGGCAGTTACAATGAGCAGTTCTTC. Translation gives CASSLEGSYNEQFF.

Comment on this clone: It is unclear where the CDR3 begins or ends on the DNA, so no DNA is shown, and the CDR3 is as TCRdb lists it. The genes are TRBV6-1 and TRBJ2-7; whether TRBD1, the table's D call, matches the DNA was not checked. The CDR3 is made up of 12 amino acids, end residues included. Germline CDR1 reads MNHNS; CDR2 reads SASEGT. The CDR3 spells CASTVGQGSPNF.

This clone showed up just a few times. The chain employs TRBV18 and TRBJ2-5; D is perhaps TRBD1 or TRBD2 (6 bases each). The CDR3 covers 14 residues. V was cut by 2 bases and J by 5 bases, with 12 bases left in between. CDR1 is KGHSH and CDR2 is LQKENI in the germline V gene. The CDR3 spells CASSPWQGRETQYF. CDR3 DNA: TGTGCCAGCTCACCATGGCAGGGGAGGGAGACCCAGTACTTC. Combining the CDR3 with reference TRBV18 and TRBJ2-5 gives the whole variable domain NAGVMQNPRHLVRRRGQEARLRCSPMKGHSHVYWYRQLPEEGLKFMVYLQKENIIDESGMPKERFSAEFPKEGPSILRIQQVVRGDSAAYFCASSPWQGRETQYFGPGTRLLVL.

This chain links TRBV6-5 with TRBJ2-7, with 9 bases identical to TRBD2. CDR1 is MNHEY and CDR2 is SVGAGI in the germline V gene. V shed 8 bases and J 0 bases; nucleotides not matched to a gene: 8. CDR3 length equals 15 residues. The DNA for the CDR3 is TGTGCCAGCCGATCTCTAGCGGGAAGCTCCTACGAGCAGTACTTC. It translates to CASRSLAGSSYEQYF.

V is TRBV9 and J is TRBJ2-2; 10 nucleotides match TRBD1. Germline CDR1 reads SGDLS; CDR2 reads YYNGEE. The CDR3 is 15 residues long. V shed 2 bases, J shed 3 bases, and the junction held 1 base outside the gene matches. Here the CDR3 DNA reads TGTGCCAGCAGCGTGACAGGGGGCTACACCGGGGAGCTGTTTTTT. Its protein is CASSVTGGYTGELFF.

The V gene is TRBV30, the J gene TRBJ2-5; no clear D. From germline, CDR1 is GTSNPN and CDR2 SVGIG (reference sequence). Trimming left V 0 bases short and J 0 bases short, with 8 bases between. CDR3 size: 14 residues. CDR3 protein: CAWSVPAYQETQYF. For the CDR3, the DNA is TGTGCCTGGAGTGTACCAGCGTACCAAGAGACCCAGTACTTC.

This rearrangement joins TRBV14 to TRBJ1-2; weak D call: TRBD1 (5 bases). CDR1 and CDR2 from the germline V gene are SGHDN and FVKESK. This CDR3 spans 17 amino acids. The germline V and J ends were trimmed by 2 bases and 2 bases, with 18 bases remaining between them. This chain's CDR3 is CASSQFIQGWGNYGYTF. The CDR3 DNA reads as TGTGCCAGCAGCCAATTCATCCAGGGCTGGGGCAACTATGGCTACACCTTC.

The DNA for the CDR3 is TGCGCCAGCAGCCAAGAGCAGGGGGCAGGCCAGCCCCAGCATTTT. This gives the protein CASSQEQGAGQPQHF. The chain couples TRBV4-3 to TRBJ1-5; 8 bases are a match to TRBD1. The J segment lost 7 bases and the V segment lost 0 bases, leaving 5 bases of the junction unmatched. Germline CDR1 is LGHNA and CDR2 is YSLEER. This CDR3 region has 15 residues.

The chain links TRBV9 to TRBJ1-6, with D possibly TRBD1 on 5 matching bases. This CDR3 spans 16 amino acids. Trimming shortened V by 2 bases and J by 10 bases, and 19 bases separated the two germline ends. Germline V gene lookup returns CDR1 SGDLS and CDR2 YYNGEE. The CDR3 sequence: CASSVGGTASGSPLHF. The DNA for the CDR3 is TGTGCCAGCAGCGTGGGGGGGACGGCGTCGGGATCACCCCTCCACTTT.

The rearrangement uses TRBV11-2 and TRBJ1-4; D ambiguous. The germline V gene has CDR1 SGHAT and CDR2 FQNNGV. The length of the CDR3 is 17 residues. Deletions cut 5 bases from V and 0 bases from J, with 16 bases between. CDR3 residues: CASSVAGPLPTNEKLFF. For the CDR3, the DNA is TGTGCCAGCAGCGTGGCCGGGCCCCTTCCAACTAATGAAAAACTGTTTTTT.

A note on this clone: Additional DNA sequences in this sample encode the identical CDR3. This rearrangement joins TRBV19 to TRBJ1-1; the D is unclear. The CDR3 spans 13 residues. V was cut by 3 bases and J by 1 base, with 6 bases left in between. CDR1 LNHDA and CDR2 SQIVND come from the germline V gene (reference sequence). The CDR3 region is CASSIGGNTEAFF. CDR3 DNA: TGTGCCAGTAGTATCGGAGGGAACACTGAAGCTTTCTTT.

The genes are TRBV27 and TRBJ1-3; D is ambiguous. The CDR3 is 16 residues long. Germline V gene sequence: CDR1 MNHEY, CDR2 SMNVEV (reference sequence). Trimming stripped 0 bases from V and 4 bases from J, with 13 bases between. The CDR3 region is CASSLSHSVTGNTIYF. The CDR3 region has the DNA TGTGCCAGCAGTTTATCTCACAGTGTAACAGGAAACACCATATATTTT.